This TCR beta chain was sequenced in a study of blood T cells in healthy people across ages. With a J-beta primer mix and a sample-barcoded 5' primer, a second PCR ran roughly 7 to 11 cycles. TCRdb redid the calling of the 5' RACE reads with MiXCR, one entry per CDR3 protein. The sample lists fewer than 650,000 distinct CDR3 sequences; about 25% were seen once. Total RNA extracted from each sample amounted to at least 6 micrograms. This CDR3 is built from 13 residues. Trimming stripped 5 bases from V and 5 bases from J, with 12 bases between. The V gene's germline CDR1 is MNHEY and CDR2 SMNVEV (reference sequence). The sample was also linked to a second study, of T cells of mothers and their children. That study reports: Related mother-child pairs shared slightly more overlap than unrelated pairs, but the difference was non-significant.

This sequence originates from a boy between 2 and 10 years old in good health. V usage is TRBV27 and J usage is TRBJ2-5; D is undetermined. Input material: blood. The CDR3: CASSPIMDETQYF. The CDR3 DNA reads TGTGCCAGCAGTCCCATTATGGACGAGACCCAGTACTTC.